What follows are 8 T cell receptor beta chains derived from one specimen sequenced in a study of blood T cell repertoires in COVID-19 (dated by TCRdb to the early 2020s). The library was produced with the immunoSEQ multiplex PCR assay. TCRdb holds this immuneACCESS table with in-frame rearrangements only. Some clones are missing; in checked studies, unresolved V genes explain under half, and the rest has no known cause. The sample table holds about 150,000 clones, of which roughly 87% were seen once. In total, the top ten clones hold under 4.5% of the sample. Sequenced: PBMCs or T cells enriched from blood (not recorded which). The source of these receptors is a woman in her 40s who had been exposed to COVID-19.

This clone was seen more than once but under ten times. The chain employs TRBV19 and TRBJ1-3; D is uncertain. Germline assignment: CDR1 LNHDA and CDR2 SQIVND (reference sequence). V was pared by 0 bases and J by 1 base, with 7 bases between. The CDR3 contains 15 residues. CDR3 sequence (DNA): TGTGCCAGTAGTATAGATCGGAGATCTGGAAACACCATATATTTT. Protein product: CASSIDRRSGNTIYF.

The chain links TRBV25-1 to TRBJ2-7; TRBD1 agrees at 9 bases. CDR3 length equals 15 residues. V dropped 3 bases and J dropped 1; count of bases not matched to a gene: 4. In germline, CDR1 is MGHDK, CDR2 SYGVNS. This chain's CDR3 is CASSDRGQGSYEQYF. DNA for the CDR3: TGTGCCAGCAGTGATCGCGGACAGGGGTCCTACGAGCAGTACTTC.

A few counts support this clone. This chain links TRBV9 with TRBJ2-3, with 8 bases fitting TRBD2. Germline V gives CDR1 SGDLS, CDR2 YYNGEE. CDR3 length equals 16 residues. Unmatched junction bases numbered 4, after V lost 0 bases and J lost 1 base. The CDR3 is CASSVAGGGGTDTQYF. The CDR3 DNA is TGTGCCAGCAGCGTAGCGGGAGGGGGAGGCACAGATACGCAGTATTTT.

The chain uses TRBV19 and TRBJ2-4; TRBD1 matches at 10 bases. Unmatched junction bases numbered 6, after V lost 7 bases and J lost 6 bases. This CDR3 comprises 14 residues. The germline CDR1 and CDR2 sequences are LNHDA and SQIVND (reference sequence). For the CDR3, the DNA is TGTGCCAGTACTACTCGGGACAGGGGAAACATTCAGTACTTC. Protein product: CASTTRDRGNIQYF. Based on the CDR3 plus reference TRBV19 and TRBJ2-4, the full variable domain is DGGITQSPKYLFRKEGQNVTLSCEQNLNHDAMYWYRQDPGQGLRLIYYSQIVNDFQKGDIAEGYSVSREKKESFPLTVTSAQKNPTAFYLCASTTRDRGNIQYFGAGTRLSVL.

The chain couples TRBV5-6 to TRBJ2-7, with D possibly matching TRBD1 (5 bases). The CDR3 consists of 14 residues. The V end was cut by 4 bases, the J end by 0 bases, with 11 bases between. CDR1 is SGHDT and CDR2 is YYEEEE in the germline V gene. CDR3 sequence reads: CASSLGHRSYEQYF. DNA of the CDR3: TGTGCCAGCAGCCTAGGACATCGCTCCTACGAGCAGTACTTC. The full variable domain, its missing parts supplied by reference TRBV5-6 and TRBJ2-7, is DAGVTQSPTHLIKTRGQQVTLRCSPKSGHDTVSWYQQALGQGPQFIFQYYEEEERQRGNFPDRFSGHQFPNYSSELNVNALLLGDSALYLCASSLGHRSYEQYFGPGTRLTVT.

The chain joins TRBV15 to TRBJ1-4; D gene uncertain. This CDR3 spans 15 amino acids. Germline-derived CDR1 and CDR2 are LNHNV and YYDKDF (reference sequence). V was cut by 5 bases and J by 8 bases, with 18 bases left in between. This CDR3 is CATSGLNLISEKLFF. The CDR3 bases are TGTGCCACCAGCGGTCTAAACCTAATTTCCGAAAAACTGTTTTTT.

This clone was counted a few times. The chain joins TRBV5-1 to TRBJ2-2; maybe TRBD2 (6 bases). Trimming pared 4 bases from V and 4 bases from J, leaving 11 bases between. This CDR3 has 14 amino acids. CDR1 SGHRS and CDR2 YFSETQ come from the germline V gene. CDR3 residues: CASSPMEGTGELFF. For the CDR3, the DNA is TGCGCCAGCAGCCCGATGGAGGGCACCGGGGAGCTGTTTTTT.

The genes are TRBV7-9 and TRBJ2-3; 14 bases fit TRBD2. Per the germline V gene, CDR1 is SEHNR and CDR2 is FQNEAQ (reference sequence). The CDR3 runs to 16 residues. J gave up 4 bases and V 5 bases, and 5 bases lay outside the gene matches. CDR3 nucleotide sequence: TGTGCCAGCAGCCAGGGACTAGCGGGAGATGCAGATACGCAGTATTTT. This codes for CASSQGLAGDADTQYF.